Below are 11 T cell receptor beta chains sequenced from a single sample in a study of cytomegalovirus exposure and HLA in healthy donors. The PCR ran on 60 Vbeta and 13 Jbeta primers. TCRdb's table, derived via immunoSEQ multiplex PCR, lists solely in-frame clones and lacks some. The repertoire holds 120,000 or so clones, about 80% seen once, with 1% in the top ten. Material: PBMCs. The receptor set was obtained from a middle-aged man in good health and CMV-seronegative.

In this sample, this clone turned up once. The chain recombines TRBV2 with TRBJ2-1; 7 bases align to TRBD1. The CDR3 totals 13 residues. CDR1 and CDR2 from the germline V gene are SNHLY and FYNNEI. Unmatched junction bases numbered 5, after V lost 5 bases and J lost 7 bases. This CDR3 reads CASSLTGWNEQFF. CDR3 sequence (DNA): TGTGCCAGCAGTTTGACAGGGTGGAATGAGCAGTTCTTC.

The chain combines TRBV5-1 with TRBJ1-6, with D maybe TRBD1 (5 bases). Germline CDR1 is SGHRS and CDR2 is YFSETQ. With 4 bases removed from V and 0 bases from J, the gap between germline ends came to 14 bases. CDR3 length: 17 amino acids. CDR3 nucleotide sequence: TGCGCCAGCAGCGTGCAGAGAAGGGGCTCCTATAATTCACCCCTCCACTTT. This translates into CASSVQRRGSYNSPLHF.

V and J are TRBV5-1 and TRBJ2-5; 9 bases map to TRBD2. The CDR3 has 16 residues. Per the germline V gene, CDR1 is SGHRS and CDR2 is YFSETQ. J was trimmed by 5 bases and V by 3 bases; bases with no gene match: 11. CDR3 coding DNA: TGCGCCAGCAGCTCGAGGGCGGGAGGGCGGTCGGAGACCCAGTACTTC. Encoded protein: CASSSRAGGRSETQYF.

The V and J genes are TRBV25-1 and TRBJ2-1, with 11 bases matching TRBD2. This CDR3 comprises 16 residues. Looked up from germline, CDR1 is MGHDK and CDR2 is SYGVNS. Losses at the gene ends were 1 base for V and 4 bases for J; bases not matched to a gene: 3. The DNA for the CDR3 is TGTGCCAGCAGTGAATGGACTAGCGGGCGTTACAATGAGCAGTTCTTC. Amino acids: CASSEWTSGRYNEQFF.

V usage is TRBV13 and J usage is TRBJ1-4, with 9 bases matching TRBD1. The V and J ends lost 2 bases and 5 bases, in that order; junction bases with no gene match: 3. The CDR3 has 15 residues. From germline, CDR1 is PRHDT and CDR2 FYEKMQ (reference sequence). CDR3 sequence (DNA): TGTGCCAGCAGCTTACGGGGACAGGGAAATGAAAAACTGTTTTTT. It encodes CASSLRGQGNEKLFF.

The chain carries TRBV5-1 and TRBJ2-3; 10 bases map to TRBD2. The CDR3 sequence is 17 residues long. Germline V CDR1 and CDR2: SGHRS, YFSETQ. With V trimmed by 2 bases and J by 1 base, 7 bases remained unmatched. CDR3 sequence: CASSFAPSGSRTDTQYF. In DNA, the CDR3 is TGCGCCAGCAGCTTCGCCCCTAGCGGGAGTCGCACAGATACGCAGTATTTT.

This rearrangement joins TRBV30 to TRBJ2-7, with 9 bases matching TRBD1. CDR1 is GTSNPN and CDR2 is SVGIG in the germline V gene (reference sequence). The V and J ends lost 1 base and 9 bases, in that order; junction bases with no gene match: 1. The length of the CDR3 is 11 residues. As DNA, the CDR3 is TGTGCCTGGAGTGGACAGGGGGTGCAGTACTTC. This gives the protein CAWSGQGVQYF.

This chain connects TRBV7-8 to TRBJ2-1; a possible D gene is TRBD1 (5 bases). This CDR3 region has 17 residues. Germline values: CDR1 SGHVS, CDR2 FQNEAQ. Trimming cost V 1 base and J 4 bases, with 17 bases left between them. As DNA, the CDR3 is TGTGCCAGCAGCTTAGAAGTCTATCGGACAACATACAATGAGCAGTTCTTC. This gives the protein CASSLEVYRTTYNEQFF.

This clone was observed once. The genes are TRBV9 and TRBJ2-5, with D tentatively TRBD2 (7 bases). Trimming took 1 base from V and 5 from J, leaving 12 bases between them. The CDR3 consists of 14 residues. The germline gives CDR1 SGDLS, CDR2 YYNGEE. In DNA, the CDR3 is TGTGCCAGCAGCGTATCGGGGAGGGGGGAGACCCAGTACTTC. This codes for CASSVSGRGETQYF.

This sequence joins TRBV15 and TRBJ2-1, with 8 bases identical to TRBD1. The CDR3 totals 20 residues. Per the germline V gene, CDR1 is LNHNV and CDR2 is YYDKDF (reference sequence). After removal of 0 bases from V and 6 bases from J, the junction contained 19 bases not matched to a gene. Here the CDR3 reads CATSRDLRVGTGKASNEQFF. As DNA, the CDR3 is TGTGCCACCAGCAGAGATTTGAGAGTTGGGACAGGAAAGGCCAGCAATGAGCAGTTCTTC. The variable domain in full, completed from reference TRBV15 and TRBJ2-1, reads DAMVIQNPRYQVTQFGKPVTLSCSQTLNHNVMYWYQQKSSQAPKLLFHYYDKDFNNEADTPDNFQSRRPNTSFCFLDIRSPGLGDTAMYLCATSRDLRVGTGKASNEQFFGPGTRLTVL.

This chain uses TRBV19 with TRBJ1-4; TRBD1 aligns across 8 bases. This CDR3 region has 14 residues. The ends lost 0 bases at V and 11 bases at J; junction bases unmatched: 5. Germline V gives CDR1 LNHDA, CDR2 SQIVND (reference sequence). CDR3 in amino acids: CASSIDGDRRKLFF. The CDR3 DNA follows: TGTGCCAGTAGTATAGACGGGGACAGGCGCAAACTGTTTTTT. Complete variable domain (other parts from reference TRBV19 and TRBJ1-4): DGGITQSPKYLFRKEGQNVTLSCEQNLNHDAMYWYRQDPGQGLRLIYYSQIVNDFQKGDIAEGYSVSREKKESFPLTVTSAQKNPTAFYLCASSIDGDRRKLFFGSGTQLSVL.